Below, 3 T cell receptor beta chains from the same sample are listed, as sequenced in a study of regulatory T cells in long-lasting Graves disease. Construction of the TCR beta libraries employed iRepertoire HTBI primers in conjunction with Arm-PCR of CDR3 regions. MiXCR was run by TCRdb on the multiplex PCR reads, yielding one entry per CDR3 protein. The repertoire holds 350,000 to 450,000 distinct CDR3 sequences, more than 20% seen once, with 20% in the top ten. The time point is: persistent/refractory GD, antithyroid drugs over 5 years with positive TRAb. Construction of the TCR library relied on RNA isolated from PBMCs. Sample: peripheral blood mononuclear cells (PBMCs), taken when the disease was refractory, from a patient treated with antithyroid drugs. The receptors derive from a female donor with Graves disease.

This clonotype was recorded at least ten times. CDR3 in amino acids: CASSTGTAGYTF. As DNA, the CDR3 is TGTGCCAGCAGCACCGGGACAGCTGGCTACACCTTC. The V gene is TRBV7-9, the J gene TRBJ1-2; 7 positions match TRBD1. The CDR3 runs to 12 residues. The J segment lost 7 bases and the V segment lost 5 bases, leaving 4 bases of the junction unmatched. Per the germline V gene, CDR1 is SEHNR and CDR2 is FQNEAQ (reference sequence).

Note on this clonotype: The CDR3 carries no conserved terminal phenylalanine or tryptophan, so it likely arises from a read error. Because the CDR3's place on the DNA is in doubt, the DNA is left out and the CDR3 is given as listed by TCRdb. The V call is TRBV7-3, the J call TRBJ2-5; TRBD2, the table's D call, was not compared with the DNA. CDR1 SGHTA and CDR2 FQGTGA come from the germline V gene. The CDR3 contains 12 residues when both ends are counted. The CDR3 sequence: CASSIPSGTPGC.

The sample holds many counts of this clonotype. The rearrangement links TRBV7-2 to TRBJ1-1; D gene ambiguous. Trimming stripped 5 bases from V and 8 bases from J, with 15 bases between. Germline CDR1 and CDR2: SGHTA and FQGNSA. This CDR3 contains 13 residues. The CDR3 loop is CASSRERAEEAFF. In nucleotides, the CDR3 is TGTGCCAGCAGCCGCGAAAGGGCAGAGGAAGCTTTCTTT.